This T cell receptor (beta chain) was documented in a study of shared clonotypes between healthy human individuals. In germline, CDR1 is SGHTS, CDR2 YDEGEE. V lost 5 bases to trimming and J lost 2 bases; unmatched junction nucleotides: 7. This CDR3 contains 15 residues. Positive CCR7 selection of CD45RO-negative cells yielded the naive CD8 cells, and terminally differentiated effector memory CD45RA+ cells were excluded. The assay was immunoSEQ multiplex PCR, and TCRdb's table has in-frame clones only and misses some. The profile shows over 2 million clones, roughly 95% of them singletons. The gene calls are TRBV5-8 and TRBJ2-7, with 10 nucleotides matching TRBD1. Specimen: naive CD8+ T cells sorted from blood. This TCR derives from a man between 18 and 29 years old in good health. CDR3 sequence reads: CASSSPGQGPYEQYF. The CDR3 nucleotides read TGTGCCAGCAGTTCACCGGGACAGGGGCCCTACGAGCAGTACTTC.